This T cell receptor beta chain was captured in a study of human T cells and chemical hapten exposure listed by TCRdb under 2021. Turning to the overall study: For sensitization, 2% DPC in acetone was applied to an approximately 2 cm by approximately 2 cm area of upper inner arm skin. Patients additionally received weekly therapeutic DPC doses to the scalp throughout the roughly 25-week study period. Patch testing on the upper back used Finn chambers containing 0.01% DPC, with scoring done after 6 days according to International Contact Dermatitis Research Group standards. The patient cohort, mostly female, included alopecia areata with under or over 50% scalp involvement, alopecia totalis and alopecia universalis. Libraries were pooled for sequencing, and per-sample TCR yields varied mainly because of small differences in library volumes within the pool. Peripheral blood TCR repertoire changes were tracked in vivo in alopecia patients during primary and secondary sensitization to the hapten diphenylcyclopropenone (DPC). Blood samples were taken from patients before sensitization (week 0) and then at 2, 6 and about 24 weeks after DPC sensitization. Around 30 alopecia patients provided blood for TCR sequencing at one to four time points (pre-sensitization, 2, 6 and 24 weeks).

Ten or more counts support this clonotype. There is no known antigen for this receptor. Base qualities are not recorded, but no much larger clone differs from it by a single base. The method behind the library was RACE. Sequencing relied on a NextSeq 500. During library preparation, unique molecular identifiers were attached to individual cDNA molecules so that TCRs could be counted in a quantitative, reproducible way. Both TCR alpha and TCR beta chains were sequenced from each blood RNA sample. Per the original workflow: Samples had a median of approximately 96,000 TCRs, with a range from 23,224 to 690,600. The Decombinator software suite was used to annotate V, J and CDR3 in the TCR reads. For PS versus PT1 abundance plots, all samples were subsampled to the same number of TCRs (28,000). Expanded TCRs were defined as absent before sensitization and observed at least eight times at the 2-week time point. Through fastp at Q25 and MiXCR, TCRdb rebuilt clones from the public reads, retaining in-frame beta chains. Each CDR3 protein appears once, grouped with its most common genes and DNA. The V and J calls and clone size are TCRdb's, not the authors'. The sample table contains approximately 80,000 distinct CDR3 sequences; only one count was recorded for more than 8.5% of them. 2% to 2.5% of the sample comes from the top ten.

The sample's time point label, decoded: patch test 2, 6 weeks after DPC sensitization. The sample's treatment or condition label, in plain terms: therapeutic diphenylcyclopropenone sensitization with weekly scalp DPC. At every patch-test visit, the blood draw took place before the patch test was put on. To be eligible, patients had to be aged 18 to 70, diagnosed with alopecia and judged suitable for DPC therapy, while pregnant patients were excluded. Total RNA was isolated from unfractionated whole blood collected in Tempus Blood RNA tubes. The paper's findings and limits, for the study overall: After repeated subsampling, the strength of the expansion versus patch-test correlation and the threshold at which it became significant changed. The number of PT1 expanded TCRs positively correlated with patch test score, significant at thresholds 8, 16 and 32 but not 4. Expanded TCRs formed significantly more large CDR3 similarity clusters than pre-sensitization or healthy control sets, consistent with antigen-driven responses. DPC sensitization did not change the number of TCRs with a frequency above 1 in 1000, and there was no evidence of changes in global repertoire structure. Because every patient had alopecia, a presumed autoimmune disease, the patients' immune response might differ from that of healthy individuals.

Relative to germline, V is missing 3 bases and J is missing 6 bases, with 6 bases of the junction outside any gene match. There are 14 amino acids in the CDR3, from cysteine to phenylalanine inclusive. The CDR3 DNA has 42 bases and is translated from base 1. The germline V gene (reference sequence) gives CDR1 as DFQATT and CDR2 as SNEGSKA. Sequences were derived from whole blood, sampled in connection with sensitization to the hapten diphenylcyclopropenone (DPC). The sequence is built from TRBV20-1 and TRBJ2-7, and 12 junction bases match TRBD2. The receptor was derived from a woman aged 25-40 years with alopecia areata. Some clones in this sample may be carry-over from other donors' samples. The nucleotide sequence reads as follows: TGCAGTGCTAGGTATACGACTAGCGGGGGCGAGCAGTACTTC. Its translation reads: CSARYTTSGGEQYF.